These T cell receptor beta chains were read from a single sample in a study of monozygotic twins with inflammatory bowel disease. TCRdb reprocessed the 5' RACE reads, keeping one entry per CDR3 protein, no DNA. The sample table includes 150,000 to 200,000 distinct CDR3 sequences. Sequencing used blood. These receptors were collected from a human donor with ulcerative colitis or Crohn's disease, or a healthy co-twin of an affected twin (not recorded which). CDR3s include the opening cysteine and the closing phenylalanine or tryptophan.

v_gene: TRBV24-1; j_gene: TRBJ2-5; CDR3aa: CATSGDYQETQYF
v_gene: TRBV5-1; j_gene: TRBJ2-7; CDR3aa: CASGRTGDSYEQYF
v_gene: TRBV7-9; j_gene: TRBJ2-7; CDR3aa: CASSSGGWEQYF
v_gene: TRBV28; j_gene: TRBJ2-1; CDR3aa: CASSLQGAVSEQFF
v_gene: TRBV6-2/TRBV6-3; j_gene: TRBJ2-1; CDR3aa: CASATSGLNNEQFF
v_gene: TRBV14; j_gene: TRBJ2-1; CDR3aa: CASSQDFKRIDEQFF
v_gene: TRBV12-3/TRBV12-4; j_gene: TRBJ2-1; CDR3aa: CASSRSGRANEQFF
v_gene: TRBV7-2; j_gene: TRBJ2-3; CDR3aa: CASSPQTSGRLIYF
v_gene: TRBV4-2; j_gene: TRBJ2-7; CDR3aa: CASSQRTSGRASYEQYF
v_gene: TRBV5-1; j_gene: TRBJ1-2; CDR3aa: CASSPGQGRDYGYTF
v_gene: TRBV7-2; j_gene: TRBJ1-1; CDR3aa: CASSFRQINTEAFF
v_gene: TRBV11-2; j_gene: TRBJ2-5; CDR3aa: CTSSPTGLVGETQYF
v_gene: TRBV30; j_gene: TRBJ2-1; CDR3aa: CAWTPPGTSWDNEQFF
v_gene: TRBV7-2; j_gene: TRBJ2-7; CDR3aa: CASSPRDKVSYEQYF
v_gene: TRBV29-1; j_gene: TRBJ2-3; CDR3aa: CSVEASQTQYF
v_gene: TRBV7-2; j_gene: TRBJ2-7; CDR3aa: CASSSGYYEQYF
v_gene: TRBV9; j_gene: TRBJ2-3; CDR3aa: CASSVVGPTDTQYF
v_gene: TRBV20-1; j_gene: TRBJ1-1; CDR3aa: CSTWDRGTYEAFF
v_gene: TRBV28; j_gene: TRBJ2-7; CDR3aa: CASSHPRGVNEQYF
v_gene: TRBV20-1; j_gene: TRBJ2-7; CDR3aa: CSATRDTVVYEQYF
v_gene: TRBV6-2/TRBV6-3; j_gene: TRBJ1-5; CDR3aa: CASSSNGEIQPQHF
v_gene: TRBV7-9; j_gene: TRBJ2-4; CDR3aa: CASSLAAGKAKNIQYF
v_gene: TRBV10-1; j_gene: TRBJ1-6; CDR3aa: CASSESEEGSPLHF
v_gene: TRBV5-4; j_gene: TRBJ2-1; CDR3aa: CASSSGTSGSSYNEQFF
v_gene: TRBV27; j_gene: TRBJ1-3; CDR3aa: CASSLRLSSGNTIYF
v_gene: TRBV7-6; j_gene: TRBJ2-5; CDR3aa: CASSPQLAGGPVGGETQYF
v_gene: TRBV29-1; j_gene: TRBJ1-2; CDR3aa: CSVEEGEVYGYTF
v_gene: TRBV11-1; j_gene: TRBJ2-5; CDR3aa: CASSLGTSGRSRQETQYF
v_gene: TRBV28; j_gene: TRBJ2-5; CDR3aa: CASSLWGADGETQYF
v_gene: TRBV29-1; j_gene: TRBJ2-6; CDR3aa: CSVEYGNSGANVLTF
v_gene: TRBV12-3/TRBV12-4; j_gene: TRBJ2-7; CDR3aa: CASSPGTLYEQYF
v_gene: TRBV6-5; j_gene: TRBJ2-3; CDR3aa: CASISGPGDTQYF
v_gene: TRBV5-4; j_gene: TRBJ1-1; CDR3aa: CASSLVGAVNTEAFF
v_gene: TRBV20-1; j_gene: TRBJ2-2; CDR3aa: CSAKSSAGTGELFF
v_gene: TRBV30; j_gene: TRBJ1-1; CDR3aa: CAWSRALMNTEAFF
v_gene: TRBV7-2; j_gene: TRBJ2-5; CDR3aa: CASSLVWTQNAKETQYF
v_gene: TRBV20-1; j_gene: TRBJ1-5; CDR3aa: CSASWTGSNQPQHF
v_gene: TRBV7-3; j_gene: TRBJ2-1; CDR3aa: CASSSTGLENNEQFF
v_gene: TRBV28; j_gene: TRBJ2-1; CDR3aa: CASRRGGYENEQFF
v_gene: TRBV7-2; j_gene: TRBJ2-2; CDR3aa: CASSPRTGRVGGELFF
v_gene: TRBV12-3/TRBV12-4; j_gene: TRBJ1-4; CDR3aa: CASAINNGELFF
v_gene: TRBV29-1; j_gene: TRBJ2-5; CDR3aa: CSVEWAGDETQYF
v_gene: TRBV24-1; j_gene: TRBJ2-1; CDR3aa: CATSGETRGLNEQFF
v_gene: TRBV9; j_gene: TRBJ2-3; CDR3aa: CASSVASTSGRADTQYF
v_gene: TRBV6-1; j_gene: TRBJ1-1; CDR3aa: CASSRPGQYTEAFF
v_gene: TRBV18; j_gene: TRBJ2-7; CDR3aa: CASSTGQTSYEQYF
v_gene: TRBV24-1; j_gene: TRBJ2-1; CDR3aa: CATSAESSYNEQFF
v_gene: TRBV12-3/TRBV12-4; j_gene: TRBJ1-4; CDR3aa: CASSGPGQGSEKLFF
v_gene: TRBV12-3/TRBV12-4; j_gene: TRBJ1-2; CDR3aa: CASSEGGGVNYGYTF
v_gene: TRBV3-1; j_gene: TRBJ2-1; CDR3aa: CASSQVGRYNEQFF
v_gene: TRBV11-2; j_gene: TRBJ1-2; CDR3aa: CASSSSYQVHGYTF
v_gene: TRBV7-6; j_gene: TRBJ2-7; CDR3aa: CASSGGHPYEQYF
v_gene: TRBV4-3; j_gene: TRBJ2-1; CDR3aa: CASSQVLRAGYNEQFF
v_gene: TRBV4-3; j_gene: TRBJ2-1; CDR3aa: CASSQGGHSYNEQFF